This TCR beta chain was obtained from a study of control samples from healthy donors and cancer patients (dated by TCRdb to about 2020). As regards this clone: No antigen is known for it. Base qualities are not at hand, and no much larger clone is one base apart.

After removal of 1 base from V and 6 bases from J, the junction retains 6 bases not matched to a gene. There are 14 amino acids in the CDR3, from cysteine to phenylalanine inclusive. Only the CDR3 part of the read is kept: 42 bases, read in frame from the first base. CDR1 and CDR2 were assigned from the germline V gene as SGHRS and YFSETQ. Libraries were built with the immunoSEQ multiplex PCR assay. TCRdb carries this immuneACCESS record with in-frame sequences only. Its versions omit some clonotypes, under half of them owing to an unresolved V gene in the studies checked, with the rest unexplained. The sample table records some 71,000 clones; about nine tenths of these occur just once. The top ten clonotypes cover about a fifth of the sample.

The sequence joins TRBV5-1 to TRBJ1-2; the junction holds 7 bases that match TRBD1. Specimen: PBMCs. The clonotype originates from a man aged 55 to 69 with lung cancer. CDR3 sequence: CASSLRQGLDGYTF. The DNA sequence is given as TGCGCCAGCAGCTTGAGACAGGGACTTGATGGCTACACCTTC.